Listed below are T cell receptor beta chains from one sample, sequenced in a study of cytomegalovirus exposure and HLA in healthy donors. Assay used: immunoSEQ multiplex PCR; TCRdb lists only in-frame clones, some missing. The data show around 91,000 clones, roughly 92% seen once. The sample comprised PBMCs. All receptors derive from a woman in her 30s in good health and CMV-seropositive. CDR3s include the opening cysteine and the closing phenylalanine or tryptophan.

TRBJ2-7 | TRBV5-6 | 16 | CASSWGTGVRLYEQYF
TRBJ1-5 | TRBV5-6 | 13 | CASSNSALPPQHF
TRBJ2-7 | TRBV4-3 | 16 | CASSQERPGGSYEQYF
TRBJ2-1 | TRBV4-3 | 20 | CASSQDIGLAGANGYNEQFF
TRBJ2-4 | TRBV7-8 | 17 | CASSSSGELVAKNIQYF
TRBJ2-7 | TRBV28 | 15 | CASTKTESSAYEQYF
TRBJ2-7 | TRBV11-2 | 15 | CASSSRLLQGWEQYF
TRBJ1-4 | TRBV2 | 13 | CASTGSRNEKLFF
TRBJ2-1 | TRBV28 | 12 | CASSSFLSEQFF
TRBJ2-7 | TRBV28 | 14 | CASSTRLVGYEQYF
TRBJ1-2 | TRBV6-6 | 14 | CASSYGDREYGYTF
TRBJ2-5 | TRBV28 | 17 | CASSSSGTGTYQETQYF
TRBJ1-1 | TRBV5-1 | 15 | CASSLVLGQGAEAFF
TRBJ2-6 | TRBV4-1 | 18 | CASSQGGQGSPGANVLTF
TRBJ2-1 | TRBV15 | 14 | CATSRPTQGHEQFF
TRBJ1-3 | TRBV9 | 17 | CASSVFGVTGSGNTIYF
TRBJ2-7 | TRBV6-1 | 14 | CASSVAGEGYEQYF
TRBJ2-7 | TRBV11-2 | 17 | CASSLGAGQGALGEQYF
TRBJ2-6 | TRBV18 | 20 | CASSPRIPSDFSSGANVLTF
TRBJ1-5 | TRBV6-1 | 13 | CASSLEVDQPQHF
TRBJ2-1 | TRBV21-1 | 16 | CASISGTGTSYNEQFF
TRBJ1-2 | TRBV30 | 13 | CAWSVRGGYGYTF
TRBJ1-1 | TRBV10-3 | 12 | CAISESMAAAFF
TRBJ1-1 | TRBV4-1 | 16 | CASSQEGVWGGTEAFF
TRBJ1-4 | TRBV28 | 13 | CASSRDRQEKLFF
TRBJ1-1 | TRBV19 | 14 | CASSMQGRNTEAFF
TRBJ1-1 | TRBV15 | 13 | CATSNKINTEAFF
TRBJ2-5 | TRBV5-6 | 15 | CASSLRDRGAWTQYF
TRBJ2-2 | TRBV9 | 16 | CASSARLALNTGELFF
TRBJ2-7 | TRBV30 | 13 | CAWSAHSGGEQYF
TRBJ2-1 | TRBV7-2 | 15 | CASIRTSGVLGEQFF
TRBJ1-2 | TRBV5-1 | 12 | CASSLEGYGYTF
TRBJ2-1 | TRBV10-1 | 12 | CASRGVENEQFF
TRBJ1-1 | TRBV7-8 | 13 | CASSFRRNTEAFF
TRBJ2-2 | TRBV6-5 | 14 | CASSTPRGTGELFF
TRBJ2-5 | TRBV19 | 13 | CASRVRGQETQYF
TRBJ2-1 | TRBV15 | 19 | CATSRDRLAGGQFHNEQFF
TRBJ2-3 | TRBV19 | 13 | CASSLQVSDTQYF
TRBJ1-1 | TRBV5-4 | 15 | CASSLAHRVDTEAFF
TRBJ2-7 | TRBV7-2 | 15 | CASNPTNTGLNEQYF
TRBJ2-7 | TRBV11-3 | 14 | CASSPGLAGSEQYF
TRBJ2-1 | TRBV7-9 | 15 | CASSLGLAIYNEQFF
TRBJ2-7 | TRBV28 | 14 | CASTLGTGGYEQYF
TRBJ1-3 | TRBV5-4 | 14 | CASSAGQSGNTIYF
TRBJ2-7 | TRBV19 | 14 | CASSSRTEPYEQYF
TRBJ2-1 | TRBV7-3 | 18 | CASSLTSGTLSSYNEQFF
TRBJ2-1 | TRBV27 | 21 | CASSLWAGANIPSQKYNEQFF
TRBJ2-7 | TRBV7-9 | 13 | CASSQGTSVEQYF
TRBJ2-1 | TRBV2 | 17 | CASSERRGILLFNEQFF
TRBJ2-1 | TRBV19 | 18 | CASSIFASGRGSYNEQFF
TRBJ2-2 | TRBV7-2 | 16 | CASSLASGGPSGELFF
TRBJ1-2 | TRBV18 | 13 | CASSPPGEGGYTF
TRBJ1-2 | TRBV5-1 | 15 | CASSQGQGVFSGYTF
TRBJ2-3 | TRBV10-3 | 15 | CAISVKTGSTDTQYF
TRBJ2-7 | TRBV10-2 | 15 | CASNSGRPLLSEQYF